What follows is one T cell receptor (beta chain) and its context. Its antigen remains unidentified. This sample stems from a study of cytomegalovirus exposure and HLA in healthy donors. The CDR3 consists of 15 residues. Germline CDR1 and CDR2: SGDLS and YYNGEE. V dropped 4 bases and J dropped 5; count of bases not matched to a gene: 8. The PCR was carried out with 60 Vbeta primers and 13 Jbeta primers. This table comes from immunoSEQ multiplex PCR, and its TCRdb copy is limited to in-frame clones, with some not included. The table has approximately 160,000 clones, around 80% seen once; the top ten hold about 4.4%. General study points: The authors reported that TCR beta sequences could predict HLA-A and HLA-B alleles. These predictions were accurate for most subjects in the first cohort. Versus the roughly 670-donor mean, an Asian-associated ancestry cluster reportedly showed fewer N-insertions in a later analysis. As a later analysis showed, a missense DCLRE1C variant was linked to trimming of TCR beta V- and J-genes.

The sequencing sample was made of PBMCs. This receptor was identified in a woman aged 50 to 60 in good health and CMV-seropositive. The V call is TRBV9, the J call TRBJ2-5; 10 bases align to TRBD2. The DNA for the CDR3 is TGTGCCAGCAGCACAAAAGCGGGAGGGCGTGAGACCCAGTACTTC. It encodes CASSTKAGGRETQYF. The full variable domain, with the rest looked up from reference TRBV9 and TRBJ2-5, is DSGVTQTPKHLITATGQRVTLRCSPRSGDLSVYWYQQSLDQGLQFLIQYYNGEERAKGNILERFSAQQFPDLHSELNLSSLELGDSALYFCASSTKAGGRETQYFGPGTRLLVL.